The clone carrying this T cell receptor beta chain was counted once. The target antigen is unknown. These data are taken from a study of cytotoxic CD8 clonotypes in ibrutinib-treated CLL. Across the whole study: Once patients had received a median about eleven months of treatment, range 6 to 36, response samples were obtained. Overall study results and limits: At progression, clonality fell back toward baseline after rising at ibrutinib response. Treatment saw public clonotypes, which were uncommon, either contract or stay stable.

The method was immunoSEQ multiplex PCR; TCRdb's version includes in-frame clones alone and lacks a portion of them. The sample includes 33,000 or so clones, roughly 50% seen only once; the top ten take 15% to 20%. The CDR3 sequence is 15 residues long. Trimming removed 1 base from V and 5 bases from J; junction bases left unmatched: 6. In germline, CDR1 is SGHVS, CDR2 FNYEAQ. This TCR derives from a human donor with chronic lymphocytic leukemia. The starting material was PBMCs, obtained before ibrutinib treatment. This chain connects TRBV7-6 to TRBJ2-3, with TRBD2 matching over 7 bases. The CDR3 region is CASSLESGGGDTQYF. For the CDR3, the DNA is TGTGCCAGCAGCTTAGAATCCGGCGGGGGAGATACGCAGTATTTT.